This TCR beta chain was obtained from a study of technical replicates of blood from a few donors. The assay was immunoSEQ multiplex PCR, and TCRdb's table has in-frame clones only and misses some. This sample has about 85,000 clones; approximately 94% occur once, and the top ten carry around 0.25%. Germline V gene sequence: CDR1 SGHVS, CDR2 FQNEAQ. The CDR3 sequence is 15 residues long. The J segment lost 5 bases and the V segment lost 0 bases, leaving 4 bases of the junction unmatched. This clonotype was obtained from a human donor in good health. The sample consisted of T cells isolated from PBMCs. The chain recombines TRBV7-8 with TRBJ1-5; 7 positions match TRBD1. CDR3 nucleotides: TGTGCCAGCAGCTTAGCGTCAGGGGGATATCAGCCCCAGCATTTT. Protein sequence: CASSLASGGYQPQHF.